The 14 T cell receptor beta chains given below trace back to one sample, sequenced in a study of T cells in Graves' hyperthyroidism and ophthalmopathy. Amplified regions were TCR beta CDR3 sequences from RNA transcripts. The HTBI primer set drove a first-round RT-PCR of the TCR CDR3. TCRdb processed the multiplex PCR reads anew with MiXCR; each CDR3 protein has one entry. The top ten hold under 55% of the sample, which has a few hundred thousand distinct CDR3 sequences, 15% to 20% seen once. Sequencing used blood. These receptors originate from a woman between 45 and 60 years old with Graves' hyperthyroidism.

A note on this clonotype: A much larger clonotype is one base distant, so this may be a read error. The chain links TRBV3-1 to TRBJ2-7; 12 bases line up with TRBD1. The J segment lost 5 bases and the V segment lost 4 bases, leaving 3 bases of the junction unmatched. Germline assignment: CDR1 LGHDT and CDR2 YNNKEL (reference sequence). The length of the CDR3 is 14 residues. The chain's CDR3 is CASSPGTGGNEQYF. DNA of the CDR3: TGTGCCAGCAGCCCCGGGACAGGGGGCAACGAGCAGTACTTC.

At least ten counts were recorded for this clonotype. The V and J genes are TRBV30 and TRBJ2-7; 8 nucleotides align to TRBD2. The J segment lost 6 bases and the V segment lost 0 bases, leaving 4 bases of the junction unmatched. The CDR3 is 13 amino acids. The germline V gene encodes CDR1 GTSNPN and CDR2 SVGIG (reference sequence). CDR3 residues: CAWSVLRGGEQYF. The CDR3 DNA reads as TGTGCCTGGAGTGTACTACGGGGGGGCGAGCAGTACTTC.

This clonotype occurred a few times. This sequence joins TRBV6-6 and TRBJ2-7; 7 nucleotides line up with TRBD2. V trimming: 2 bases; J trimming: 3 bases; junction bases outside the gene matches: 10. Germline V gene sequence: CDR1 MNHNY, CDR2 SVGAGI (reference sequence). The CDR3 extends over 16 amino acids. CDR3: CASSYRDPRGNYEQYF. The CDR3 coding sequence is TGTGCCAGCAGTTACAGGGACCCGCGGGGGAACTACGAGCAGTACTTC.

J is TRBJ2-2 and V is TRBV5-1, with TRBD2 matching over 8 bases. Germline-derived CDR1 and CDR2 are SGHRS and YFSETQ. Trimming removed 6 bases from V and 3 bases from J; junction bases left unmatched: 10. CDR3 length equals 16 residues. CDR3 protein: CASTRGAGADTGELFF. CDR3 in DNA: TGCGCCAGCACCCGGGGAGCGGGAGCGGACACCGGGGAGCTGTTTTTT.

There are many counts of this clonotype. The chain links TRBV12-3 or TRBV12-4 to TRBJ2-4; D is uncertain. Trimming left V 6 bases short and J 5 bases short, with 17 bases between. The CDR3 consists of 15 residues. The CDR3 DNA is TGTGCCAGCAGCCCAACGACCGGCGGAGAAAACATTCAGTACTTC. This gives the protein CASSPTTGGENIQYF.

In this sample, this clonotype turned up many times. This sequence joins TRBV2 and TRBJ2-5; no reliable D call. CDR1 is SNHLY, CDR2 FYNNEI, per germline. Trimming took 2 bases from V and 2 from J, leaving 9 bases between them. The CDR3 spans 14 residues. This chain's CDR3 is CASSERPTQETQYF. The DNA for the CDR3 is TGTGCCAGCAGTGAAAGGCCTACACAAGAGACCCAGTACTTC.

This clonotype has a count of ten or more. The chain links TRBV18 to TRBJ1-1, with D hard to call. Trimming cost V 2 bases and J 0 bases, with 7 bases left between them. CDR3 length: 14 amino acids. Germline CDR1 KGHSH, CDR2 LQKENI. CDR3 DNA: TGTGCCAGCTCACCAAGGGAAATGAACACTGAAGCTTTCTTT. As protein: CASSPREMNTEAFF.

The V and J genes are TRBV7-6 and TRBJ1-4; possible D gene TRBD1, 5 bases. CDR1 and CDR2 from the germline V gene are SGHVS and FNYEAQ. Trimming cost V 5 bases and J 7 bases, with 14 bases left between them. CDR3 size: 14 residues. This CDR3 is CASSQLAGGEKLFF. The CDR3 nucleotides read TGTGCCAGCAGCCAACTCGCGGGGGGTGAAAAACTGTTTTTT.

To note about this clonotype: Compared with germline, one end of the junction differs, possibly owing to a read error. CDR3 coding DNA: TGTGCCAGCAATGAACGAGCCGGAACAGCTAACTATGGCTACACCTTC. It is translated as CASNERAGTANYGYTF. J is TRBJ1-2 and V is TRBV6-1; D call uncertain. Germline lookup yields CDR1 MNHNS and CDR2 SASEGT. The length of the CDR3 is 16 residues.

The J gene is TRBJ2-3, the V gene TRBV12-3 or TRBV12-4; 7 nucleotides agree with TRBD2. Trimming cost V 10 bases and J 0 bases; bases outside gene matches: 7. There are 14 residues in the CDR3. The DNA for the CDR3 is TGTGCCAACGGAGCGGGGAGTAGCACAGATACGCAGTATTTT. Its translation is CANGAGSSTDTQYF.

The rearrangement uses TRBV6-1 and TRBJ2-7; 8 bases agree with TRBD1. Germline CDR1 reads MNHNS; CDR2 reads SASEGT. The CDR3 totals 15 residues. Unmatched junction bases numbered 10, after V lost 5 bases and J lost 4 bases. The CDR3 is CASSPYGQGVYEQYV. The CDR3 DNA sequence: TGTGCCAGCAGTCCCTACGGACAGGGAGTATACGAGCAGTACGTC.

The V and J genes are TRBV20-1 and TRBJ1-3; D not resolved. The germline V gene encodes CDR1 DFQATT and CDR2 SNEGSKA (reference sequence). With 5 bases removed from V and 2 bases from J, the gap between germline ends came to 13 bases. This CDR3 has 14 residues. CDR3 sequence reads: CSAPGSPTGNTIYF. Written as DNA, the CDR3 is TGCAGTGCTCCAGGAAGCCCAACTGGAAACACCATATATTTT.

This clonotype was seen many times. CDR3 bases: TGTGCCAGCAGCCTAGGAGGAAGCTGGTATGGCTACACCTTC. Amino acids: CASSLGGSWYGYTF. The rearrangement links TRBV6-2 or TRBV6-3 to TRBJ1-2; D is unresolved. Looked up from germline, CDR1 is MNHEY and CDR2 is SVGEGT. The V end lost 6 bases, the J end lost 5 bases, and 16 bases lay between the germline ends. This CDR3 spans 14 amino acids.

The CDR3 DNA follows: TGTGCCAGCAGATCGGTGGGAGCTGGAAACACCATATATTTT. Its translation: CASRSVGAGNTIYF. This chain connects TRBV11-2 to TRBJ1-3; D is unresolved. Trimming shortened V by 6 bases and J by 2 bases, and 11 bases separated the two germline ends. The CDR3 consists of 14 residues. Germline assignment: CDR1 SGHAT and CDR2 FQNNGV.